This T cell receptor beta chain comes out of a study of blood T cells in healthy people across ages. PCR was performed a second time for about 7 to 11 cycles using a sample-barcoded 5' primer and a J-beta primer mix. TCRdb re-called the 5' RACE reads through MiXCR, storing one row per CDR3 protein. The sample holds 1.4 million or so distinct CDR3 sequences, about 45% seen once. Each of the donors had about 9.9 milliliters of peripheral blood drawn into EDTA-treated Vacutainer tubes. The germline V and J ends were trimmed by 5 bases and 6 bases, with 18 bases remaining between them. The CDR3 covers 15 residues. Germline V gene data show CDR1 as MNHEY and CDR2 as SMNVEV (reference sequence).

What was sequenced was blood. The sequence was collected from a woman under 30 in good health. The chain uses TRBV27 and TRBJ2-3, with a tentative D call TRBD2 (5 bases). CDR3 loop: CASSVTWTAGDTQYF. CDR3 bases: TGTGCCAGCAGTGTAACTTGGACTGCGGGTGATACGCAGTATTTT.